These 32 T cell receptor beta chains share one sample of origin, sequenced in a study of cytomegalovirus exposure and HLA in healthy donors. Both 60 Vbeta primers and 13 Jbeta primers went into the PCR. Here immunoSEQ multiplex PCR was the method, and the copy in TCRdb shows in-frame clones only, minus some. The table lists over 110,000 clones, more than 60% of them singletons. The sequenced sample consisted of PBMCs. The source is a woman between 50 and 59 years old in good health and CMV-seropositive.

The gene calls are TRBV6-1 and TRBJ1-5, with 11 bases aligning to TRBD1. The CDR3 contains 14 residues. CDR1 and CDR2 (germline): MNHNS, SASEGT. J gave up 11 bases and V 6 bases, and 9 bases lay outside the gene matches. The CDR3 region has the DNA TGTGCCAGCAGGGCGAGGGACAGGGGGGATGCCCAGCATTTT. Its protein is CASRARDRGDAQHF.

V and J are TRBV7-2 and TRBJ2-7; 16 positions match TRBD2. The J segment lost 1 base and the V segment lost 5 bases, leaving 11 bases of the junction unmatched. The germline V gene encodes CDR1 SGHTA and CDR2 FQGNSA. The CDR3 is 19 residues long. Here the CDR3 reads CASSLQGTSGGAWSYEQYF. Written as DNA, the CDR3 is TGTGCCAGCAGCCTTCAAGGGACTAGCGGGGGGGCCTGGTCCTACGAGCAGTACTTC.

The rearrangement links TRBV7-6 to TRBJ2-7; 7 nucleotides align to TRBD1. The CDR3 extends over 15 amino acids. Germline lookup yields CDR1 SGHVS and CDR2 FNYEAQ. V lost 6 bases and J lost 6; bases outside the gene matches: 14. The CDR3 loop is CASSYTRQGVSEQYF. The CDR3 DNA follows: TGTGCCAGCAGTTATACTAGACAGGGAGTGAGCGAGCAGTACTTC.

This chain uses TRBV7-2 with TRBJ1-4; 8 positions match TRBD1. The germline gives CDR1 SGHTA, CDR2 FQGNSA. The CDR3 length is 13 residues. Trimming removed 7 bases from V and 5 bases from J; junction bases left unmatched: 3. The CDR3 coding sequence is TGTGCCAGCAAAACAGGGGGAAATGAAAAACTGTTTTTT. Translation gives CASKTGGNEKLFF.

CDR3 sequence (DNA): TGCAGCGTTGGCGACCCGGGGAGCTATGGCTACACCTTC. Translating gives CSVGDPGSYGYTF. The rearrangement uses TRBV29-1 and TRBJ1-2; D remains unclear. V lost 4 bases, J lost 4 bases, and 13 bases lay in between. The CDR3 length is 13 residues. Germline assignment: CDR1 SQVTM and CDR2 ANQGSEA.

This clone has a handful of counts. The chain carries TRBV4-2 and TRBJ2-3, with D tentatively TRBD2 (5 bases). Germline CDR1 is LGHNA and CDR2 is YNFKEQ. V was pared by 2 bases and J by 5 bases, with 17 bases between. The CDR3 loop spans 16 amino acids. The CDR3 DNA reads TGTGCCAGCAGCCAAACCCTAGCTCAGGCCGAAGATACGCAGTATTTT. Its protein is CASSQTLAQAEDTQYF.

The rearrangement uses TRBV14 and TRBJ2-1, with D unresolved. V lost 2 bases and J lost 6, with 2 bases in between. CDR1 and CDR2 from the germline V gene are SGHDN and FVKESK. The CDR3 has 11 amino acids. CDR3 sequence reads: CASSQLNEQFF. DNA of the CDR3: TGTGCCAGCAGCCAACTCAATGAGCAGTTCTTC.

This chain uses TRBV6-1 with TRBJ2-7; 10 nucleotides match TRBD2. The CDR3 contains 15 residues. Germline V gene sequence: CDR1 MNHNS, CDR2 SASEGT. V lost 11 bases, J lost 3 bases, and 13 bases stayed unmatched. The CDR3 spells CALRSSGGQNYEQYF. In nucleotides, the CDR3 is TGTGCCCTCCGTTCTAGCGGGGGCCAAAACTACGAGCAGTACTTC.

This chain joins TRBV4-2 and TRBJ2-2, with D perhaps matching TRBD1 (5 bases). V lost 0 bases to trimming and J lost 6 bases, with 20 bases between them. This CDR3 is built from 18 residues. CDR1 and CDR2 (germline): LGHNA, YNFKEQ. The CDR3 bases are TGTGCCAGCAGCCAAGATTGGGTGCCCCAACAGGACGCCGGGGAGCTGTTTTTT. Protein sequence: CASSQDWVPQQDAGELFF.

This clone was observed once. The chain joins TRBV6-5 to TRBJ1-2, with TRBD1 matching 10 bases. The CDR3 loop spans 15 amino acids. The V gene's germline CDR1 is MNHEY and CDR2 SVGAGI. With 2 bases clipped from V and 2 bases from J, the junction kept 2 bases outside the gene matches. CDR3 in DNA: TGTGCCAGCAGTTACGGGACAGGGGAAAACTATGGCTACACCTTC. Translation gives CASSYGTGENYGYTF.

V and J are TRBV28 and TRBJ1-3; D gene unclear. The CDR3 covers 14 residues. V was cut by 3 bases and J by 4 bases, with 10 bases left in between. Germline V lookup: CDR1 MDHEN, CDR2 SYDVKM. The CDR3, as DNA: TGTGCCAGCAGTTTGGGCCTCTACGGAAACACCATATATTTT. It encodes CASSLGLYGNTIYF. Supplemented by reference TRBV28 and TRBJ1-3, the full variable domain reads DVKVTQSSRYLVKRTGEKVFLECVQDMDHENMFWYRQDPGLGLRLIYFSYDVKMKEKGDIPEGYSVSREKKERFSLILESASTNQTSMYLCASSLGLYGNTIYFGEGSWLTVV.

Concerning this clone itself: Because the CDR3's place on the DNA is in doubt, the DNA is left out and the CDR3 is given as listed by TCRdb. V gene TRBV28 combines with J gene TRBJ1-3. The CDR3 has 17 residues if both end residues are counted. Germline V gives CDR1 MDHEN, CDR2 SYDVKM. The CDR3 reads CASSTSDLPGSGNTIYF.

The chain joins TRBV4-1 to TRBJ1-6, with D unresolved. V lost 0 bases and J lost 6, with 6 bases in between. The CDR3 is 14 residues long. Germline values: CDR1 MGHRA, CDR2 YSYEKL. CDR3 sequence reads: CASSQEEGNSPLHF. CDR3 bases: TGCGCCAGCAGCCAAGAAGAGGGTAATTCACCCCTCCACTTT.

The V call is TRBV9, the J call TRBJ2-1, with D perhaps TRBD2 (6 bases). Trimming removed 3 bases at V and 7 bases at J, with 11 bases between. Germline CDR1 and CDR2: SGDLS and YYNGEE. The CDR3 is made up of 13 amino acids. CDR3: CASSEAGRNEQFF. Here the CDR3 DNA reads TGTGCCAGCAGCGAGGCAGGGAGGAATGAGCAGTTCTTC.

V and J are TRBV20-1 and TRBJ2-7; D not resolved. This CDR3 has 11 residues. CDR1 is DFQATT and CDR2 is SNEGSKA in the germline V gene (reference sequence). V lost 6 bases and J 4 bases, leaving 10 bases between the germline ends. The CDR3: CSAESRYEQYF. In nucleotides, the CDR3 is TGCAGTGCCGAGTCGAGGTACGAGCAGTACTTC.

This chain links TRBV7-9 with TRBJ2-1, with TRBD2 matching over 11 bases. Germline values: CDR1 SEHNR, CDR2 FQNEAQ (reference sequence). Trimming at V came to 4 bases and at J to 3 bases, leaving 2 bases not matched to a gene. The CDR3 spans 15 residues. CDR3 bases: TGTGCCAGCAGCTCGGGACTAGCGGACTACAATGAGCAGTTCTTC. Its protein product is CASSSGLADYNEQFF.

V and J are TRBV2 and TRBJ2-5; 10 nucleotides line up with TRBD1. V lost 3 bases and J lost 7; bases outside the gene matches: 5. CDR1 and CDR2 from the germline V gene are SNHLY and FYNNEI. This CDR3 region has 14 residues. CDR3 sequence reads: CASSDRTGGGTQYF. The CDR3 region has the DNA TGTGCCAGCAGTGATAGGACAGGGGGAGGGACCCAGTACTTC.

The chain uses TRBV6-5 and TRBJ1-6; no definite D call. The V gene's germline CDR1 is MNHEY and CDR2 SVGAGI. There are 14 residues in the CDR3. V lost 6 bases and J 8 bases, leaving 14 bases between the germline ends. CDR3 sequence reads: CASSLGSTYSPLHF. The CDR3 region has the DNA TGTGCCAGCAGCCTAGGGAGTACATATTCACCCCTCCACTTT.

The chain recombines TRBV19 with TRBJ1-1; D not resolved. Trimming took off 5 bases at V and 8 bases at J, with 12 bases between the two ends. Germline V gives CDR1 LNHDA, CDR2 SQIVND (reference sequence). CDR3 size: 12 residues. The CDR3 DNA sequence: TGTGCCAGTAGTGGCAGGCGGGGAGAAGCTTTCTTT. It specifies CASSGRRGEAFF.

The CDR3 reads CASSATLNYGYTF. CDR3 sequence (DNA): TGTGCCAGCAGCGCTACACTAAACTATGGCTACACCTTC. This chain joins TRBV7-2 and TRBJ1-2; D remains ambiguous. The V end lost 5 bases, the J end lost 2 bases, and 9 bases lay between the germline ends. CDR3 length equals 13 residues. The germline V gene encodes CDR1 SGHTA and CDR2 FQGNSA. Supplemented by reference TRBV7-2 and TRBJ1-2, the full variable domain reads GAGVSQSPSNKVTEKGKDVELRCDPISGHTALYWYRQSLGQGLEFLIYFQGNSAPDKSGLPSDRFSAERTGGSVSTLTIQRTQQEDSAVYLCASSATLNYGYTFGSGTRLTVV.

A word on this clone: The junction differs from germline at one of its ends, possibly a read error. This chain uses TRBV7-9 with TRBJ2-5; 7 bases match TRBD2. This CDR3 is built from 14 residues. Looked up from germline, CDR1 is SEHNR and CDR2 is FQNEAQ (reference sequence). CDR3 sequence: CSSSMFGGEETQYF. The CDR3 bases are TGTTCCAGCAGCATGTTTGGGGGGGAGGAGACCCAGTACTTC.

The V gene is TRBV5-6, the J gene TRBJ1-4; 7 nucleotides agree with TRBD1. The CDR3 covers 13 residues. Germline loops: CDR1 SGHDT, CDR2 YYEEEE. The junction had 3 bases not matched to a gene; V was cut back by 5 bases and J by 5 bases. CDR3: CASRQGMNEKLFF. The CDR3 DNA reads as TGTGCCAGCAGACAGGGGATGAATGAAAAACTGTTTTTT. Based on the CDR3 plus reference TRBV5-6 and TRBJ1-4, the full variable domain is DAGVTQSPTHLIKTRGQQVTLRCSPKSGHDTVSWYQQALGQGPQFIFQYYEEEERQRGNFPDRFSGHQFPNYSSELNVNALLLGDSALYLCASRQGMNEKLFFGSGTQLSVL.

V and J are TRBV2 and TRBJ2-2, with TRBD1 as a possible D gene (5 bases). The germline gives CDR1 SNHLY, CDR2 FYNNEI. The CDR3 sequence is 11 residues long. V lost 6 bases to trimming and J lost 6 bases, with 5 bases between them. CDR3 sequence: CASRGPGELFF. CDR3 DNA: TGTGCCAGCAGGGGGCCCGGGGAGCTGTTTTTT.

This chain connects TRBV5-1 to TRBJ1-2; D is ambiguous. Trimming took 3 bases from V and 3 from J, leaving 9 bases between them. From germline, CDR1 is SGHRS and CDR2 YFSETQ. The CDR3 runs 13 residues. CDR3 residues: CASSSTAYYGYTF. CDR3 nucleotide sequence: TGCGCCAGCAGCTCTACAGCTTACTATGGCTACACCTTC.

The chain recombines TRBV15 with TRBJ2-1; the match to TRBD2 covers 13 bases. This CDR3 contains 13 residues. CDR1 is LNHNV, CDR2 YYDKDF, per germline (reference sequence). V was clipped by 11 bases and J by 8 bases; unmatched bases: 6. Here the CDR3 reads CAARTSGGYEQFF. The CDR3 DNA sequence: TGTGCCGCCCGGACTAGCGGGGGCTATGAGCAGTTCTTC.

The rearrangement joins TRBV14 to TRBJ2-7; TRBD2 matches 7 bases. The CDR3 sequence is 13 residues long. The germline V gene encodes CDR1 SGHDN and CDR2 FVKESK. The V segment lost 6 bases and the J segment 4 bases; nucleotides outside the gene matches: 6. CDR3 coding DNA: TGTGCCAGCAGGTCTAGCGGACGATACGAGCAGTACTTC. It codes for CASRSSGRYEQYF.

The chain recombines TRBV28 with TRBJ2-5; D is perhaps TRBD2 (5 bases). V was cut by 3 bases and J by 2 bases, with 13 bases left in between. The germline gives CDR1 MDHEN, CDR2 SYDVKM. This CDR3 comprises 15 residues. The DNA for the CDR3 is TGTGCCAGCAGTTTCCAAAGTCTAGCTCAAGAGACCCAGTACTTC. This translates into CASSFQSLAQETQYF.

This clone was seen more than once but under ten times. V and J are TRBV27 and TRBJ1-6; possible D gene TRBD1, 5 bases. This CDR3 comprises 12 residues. Trimming took 7 bases from V and 7 from J, leaving 8 bases between them. From germline, CDR1 is MNHEY and CDR2 SMNVEV (reference sequence). CDR3 sequence: CASNNRNSPLHF. In DNA, the CDR3 is TGTGCCAGCAATAACAGGAATTCACCCCTCCACTTT.

The chain links TRBV19 to TRBJ2-1; D remains unclear. The germline V gene has CDR1 LNHDA and CDR2 SQIVND (reference sequence). Trimming pared 1 base from V and 9 bases from J, leaving 7 bases between. CDR3 length equals 12 residues. CDR3 in amino acids: CASSIAPSEQFF. CDR3 nucleotides: TGTGCCAGTAGTATAGCCCCCAGTGAGCAGTTCTTC.

DNA of the CDR3: TGCGCCAGCAGCTTGGGCGTGACAGGGGGGGATTCACCCCTCCACTTT. Its translation is CASSLGVTGGDSPLHF. The rearrangement links TRBV5-1 to TRBJ1-6; 9 positions agree with TRBD1. The CDR3 length is 16 residues. Trimming cost V 0 bases and J 8 bases; bases outside gene matches: 6. CDR1 SGHRS and CDR2 YFSETQ come from the germline V gene. Drawing the rest from reference TRBV5-1 and TRBJ1-6, the complete variable domain is KAGVTQTPRYLIKTRGQQVTLSCSPISGHRSVSWYQQTPGQGLQFLFEYFSETQRNKGNFPGRFSGRQFSNSRSEMNVSTLELGDSALYLCASSLGVTGGDSPLHFGNGTRLTVT.

The V and J genes are TRBV5-4 and TRBJ2-7; TRBD1 is a possible D gene (5 bases). The CDR3 totals 16 residues. Germline V CDR1 and CDR2: SGHNT, YYREEE (reference sequence). Deletions cut 4 bases from V and 6 bases from J, with 23 bases between. CDR3 protein: CASSPRPVGFTGEQYF. CDR3 bases: TGTGCCAGCAGCCCTCGTCCGGTCGGGTTCACAGGCGAGCAGTACTTC.

The J gene is TRBJ1-6, the V gene TRBV7-6, with TRBD1 as a possible D gene (6 bases). Germline V gene data show CDR1 as SGHVS and CDR2 as FNYEAQ. The V end was cut by 1 base, the J end by 14 bases, with 15 bases between. This CDR3 is 14 amino acids long. CDR3 in DNA: TGTGCCAGCAGCTTAGGGCCCCGGGAGGGGGCCCTCCACTTT. Protein: CASSLGPREGALHF.